What follows are 26 T cell receptor beta chains derived from one specimen sequenced in a study of Graves' ophthalmopathy and Graves' hyperthyroidism. CDR3 regions of TCR beta were amplified from RNA transcripts. The workflow started with a first-round RT-PCR run with HTBI primers and then moved on to a second-round multiplex PCR. One entry per CDR3 protein results from TCRdb running MiXCR on the multiplex PCR reads. The data hold 1 million to 1.3 million distinct CDR3 sequences, with about 38% observed a single time. The source material was peripheral blood or thyroid tissue (not recorded which). The receptors originated from an adult man with Graves' hyperthyroidism.

This clonotype showed up many times. The chain is built from TRBV7-9 and TRBJ2-5; 8 bases fit TRBD1. Germline loops: CDR1 SEHNR, CDR2 FQNEAQ (reference sequence). The CDR3 runs 15 residues. V dropped 0 bases and J dropped 5; count of bases not matched to a gene: 5. CDR3: CASSLAQGALETQYF. The CDR3 DNA reads TGTGCCAGCAGCTTAGCTCAGGGGGCGTTGGAGACCCAGTACTTC.

This clonotype was observed at least ten times. J is TRBJ2-6 and V is TRBV19; weak D call: TRBD2 (5 bases). The germline V and J ends were trimmed by 2 bases and 0 bases, with 8 bases remaining between them. CDR1 is LNHDA, CDR2 SQIVND, per germline (reference sequence). This CDR3 comprises 16 residues. In DNA form, the CDR3 reads TGTGCCAGTAGTATATTGAGGGACTCTGGGGCCAACGTCCTGACTTTC. The encoded protein is CASSILRDSGANVLTF.

This clonotype was observed a few times. The genes are TRBV5-5 and TRBJ1-5; 9 nucleotides agree with TRBD1. CDR1 and CDR2 (germline): SGHKS, YYEKEE (reference sequence). Unmatched junction bases numbered 6, after V lost 2 bases and J lost 6 bases. This CDR3 comprises 15 residues. The CDR3, as DNA: TGTGCCAGCAGCTTCGGGACAGGGTCCGGTCAGCCCCAGCATTTT. Translation: CASSFGTGSGQPQHF.

The V call is TRBV7-2, the J call TRBJ1-1; a possible D gene is TRBD1 (5 bases). Trimming stripped 5 bases from V and 1 base from J, with 14 bases between. Germline assignment: CDR1 SGHTA and CDR2 FQGNSA. CDR3 length: 15 residues. The CDR3 is CASSPGGGANTEAFF. The CDR3, as DNA: TGTGCCAGCAGCCCTGGAGGAGGGGCGAACACTGAAGCTTTCTTT.

DNA of the CDR3: TGCAGTGCTAGGGTTCTAGCGGGAGGCGAGCAGTACTTC. Protein product: CSARVLAGGEQYF. This rearrangement joins TRBV20-1 to TRBJ2-7; 11 bases align to TRBD2. With 3 bases clipped from V and 6 bases from J, the junction kept 4 bases outside the gene matches. This CDR3 contains 13 residues. The germline V gene has CDR1 DFQATT and CDR2 SNEGSKA (reference sequence).

The genes are TRBV29-1 and TRBJ1-1; no firm D call. Germline V lookup: CDR1 SQVTM, CDR2 ANQGSEA. Trimming removed 4 bases at V and 1 base at J, with 16 bases between. This CDR3 region has 15 residues. Here the CDR3 reads CSVAGNIKENTEAFF. CDR3 DNA: TGCAGCGTTGCAGGAAATATCAAGGAGAACACTGAAGCTTTCTTT.

This clonotype was observed a single time. A much larger clone lies a single base off, so this may be a read error. V is TRBV2 and J is TRBJ1-5; tentative D call: TRBD1 (5 bases). The germline gives CDR1 SNHLY, CDR2 FYNNEI. The CDR3 covers 14 residues. The V end was cut by 6 bases, the J end by 8 bases, with 17 bases between. The CDR3 loop is CASRAGTAAEPQHF. In DNA, the CDR3 is TGTGCCAGCAGGGCCGGGACCGCAGCGGAGCCCCAGCATTTT.

There are a few counts of this clonotype. The chain is built from TRBV30 and TRBJ1-1, with 8 nucleotides matching TRBD1. With 4 bases clipped from V and 12 bases from J, the junction kept 19 bases outside the gene matches. The CDR3 length is 15 residues. Germline CDR1 and CDR2: GTSNPN and SVGIG (reference sequence). CDR3 loop: CAWMGQAVLGSVSFF. CDR3 in DNA: TGTGCCTGGATGGGACAGGCGGTCCTTGGCAGCGTGTCTTTCTTT.

A remark on this clonotype: The CDR3 does not end in the conserved phenylalanine or tryptophan, so this is likely a read error. The DNA is left out, because the CDR3 cannot be placed on it with certainty; the CDR3 is given as TCRdb lists it. This sequence joins TRBV15 and TRBJ2-7; the table's TRBD1 call for D was not verified on the DNA. The CDR3 is 8 amino acids long, termini counted. Germline values: CDR1 LNHNV, CDR2 YYDKDF (reference sequence). CDR3 in amino acids: CATSRVDR.

This clonotype was seen repeatedly, ten times or more. The gene calls are TRBV29-1 and TRBJ1-5; no clear D. The CDR3 is made up of 14 amino acids. Between the trimmed V and J ends, which lost 4 bases and 6 bases, there was a span of 16 bases. The V gene's germline CDR1 is SQVTM and CDR2 ANQGSEA. The CDR3 reads CSVVLGAAGQPQHF. In DNA form, the CDR3 reads TGCAGCGTTGTGCTGGGCGCTGCCGGTCAGCCCCAGCATTTT.

This clonotype was seen only a few times. The chain links TRBV4-3 to TRBJ2-2; 9 bases agree with TRBD1. The CDR3 is 16 amino acids. V was clipped by 1 base and J by 5 bases; unmatched bases: 5. Germline V gene data show CDR1 as LGHNA and CDR2 as YSLEER. This CDR3 is CASSQAGQGWTGELFF. Here the CDR3 DNA reads TGCGCCAGCAGCCAAGCGGGACAGGGATGGACCGGGGAGCTGTTTTTT.

This clonotype was seen repeatedly, ten times or more. The chain joins TRBV10-3 to TRBJ1-2, with D perhaps matching TRBD1 (5 bases). V lost 0 bases, J lost 4 bases, and 18 bases lay in between. The CDR3 spans 17 residues. The germline CDR1 and CDR2 sequences are ENHRY and SYGVKD. CDR3 DNA sequence: TGTGCCATCAGTGAGTCGAGGGAAGGGACGGGGAGCTATGGCTACACCTTC. This codes for CAISESREGTGSYGYTF.

In its sample, this clonotype was seen a few times. V gene TRBV7-9 combines with J gene TRBJ2-7, with 10 bases matching TRBD1. Per the germline V gene, CDR1 is SEHNR and CDR2 is FQNEAQ (reference sequence). The CDR3 spans 14 residues. V lost 5 bases, J lost 4 bases, and 5 bases stayed unmatched. CDR3 amino acids: CASSPQDRGYEQYF. The CDR3, as DNA: TGTGCCAGCAGCCCCCAGGACAGGGGGTACGAGCAGTACTTC. Together with reference TRBV7-9 and TRBJ2-7, the CDR3 gives the full variable domain: DTGVSQNPRHKITKRGQNVTFRCDPISEHNRLYWYRQTLGQGPEFLTYFQNEAQLEKSRLLSDRFSAERPKGSFSTLEIQRTEQGDSAMYLCASSPQDRGYEQYFGPGTRLTVT.

The table lists this clonotype with a few counts. The rearrangement joins TRBV30 to TRBJ1-5; 7 bases align to TRBD1. This CDR3 has 15 amino acids. V gave up 4 bases and J gave up 6 bases; unmatched junction bases: 12. In germline, CDR1 is GTSNPN, CDR2 SVGIG (reference sequence). As DNA, the CDR3 is TGTGCCTGGACCAAGACAGGGAAGGCTGGTCAGCCCCAGCATTTT. It codes for CAWTKTGKAGQPQHF.

This clonotype was detected many times. The V and J genes are TRBV20-1 and TRBJ1-6, with 11 positions matching TRBD1. Germline V gives CDR1 DFQATT, CDR2 SNEGSKA (reference sequence). Losses at the gene ends were 6 bases for V and 7 bases for J; bases not matched to a gene: 5. This CDR3 region has 14 residues. CDR3: CSATGQGGNSPLHF. The CDR3 bases are TGCAGTGCAACGGGACAGGGGGGCAATTCACCCCTCCACTTT.

The chain combines TRBV7-9 with TRBJ1-1; D not resolved. The CDR3 extends over 13 amino acids. The V end was cut by 5 bases, the J end by 3 bases, with 10 bases between. Germline-derived CDR1 and CDR2 are SEHNR and FQNEAQ (reference sequence). Here the CDR3 reads CASSKYGDTEAFF. DNA of the CDR3: TGTGCCAGCAGCAAATACGGTGACACTGAAGCTTTCTTT.

This chain connects TRBV7-2 to TRBJ2-7; TRBD2 matches 7 bases. The germline V gene encodes CDR1 SGHTA and CDR2 FQGNSA. CDR3 size: 13 residues. With V trimmed by 3 bases and J by 4 bases, 3 bases remained unmatched. CDR3: CASSFAGEYEQYF. CDR3 bases: TGTGCCAGCAGCTTTGCGGGAGAGTACGAGCAGTACTTC.

The chain employs TRBV9 and TRBJ1-5, with D unclear. CDR1 is SGDLS and CDR2 is YYNGEE in the germline V gene. The CDR3 is 11 residues long. The V and J ends lost 3 bases and 14 bases respectively, with 12 bases between them. CDR3 sequence reads: CASSDGNHEHF. CDR3 DNA sequence: TGTGCCAGCAGCGACGGGAACCACGAGCATTTT.

There are many counts of this clonotype. This rearrangement joins TRBV2 to TRBJ2-7, with D hard to call. The CDR3 is 12 residues long. Trimming took 6 bases from V and 0 from J, leaving 6 bases between them. In germline, CDR1 is SNHLY, CDR2 FYNNEI. The CDR3 bases are TGTGCCAGCAGGGTAGACTCCTACGAGCAGTACTTC. This gives the protein CASRVDSYEQYF.

This clonotype has only a few counts. The chain combines TRBV20-1 with TRBJ1-1, with a weak D call TRBD1 (6 bases). Germline V gene sequence: CDR1 DFQATT, CDR2 SNEGSKA (reference sequence). The CDR3 is made up of 15 amino acids. The V and J ends lost 7 bases and 1 base respectively, with 19 bases between them. The DNA of the CDR3 is TGCAGTGAGGGGCAGGGGTCACCCGAGAACACTGAAGCTTTCTTT. Amino acids: CSEGQGSPENTEAFF.

This clonotype was observed many times. The chain combines TRBV25-1 with TRBJ2-3; 7 bases map to TRBD1. Losses at the gene ends were 8 bases for V and 0 bases for J; bases not matched to a gene: 5. This CDR3 has 14 amino acids. CDR1 and CDR2 from the germline V gene are MGHDK and SYGVNS. The CDR3 is CASCGGQSTDTQYF. CDR3 nucleotide sequence: TGTGCCAGCTGTGGGGGACAGAGCACAGATACGCAGTATTTT.

This clonotype was seen many times. V is TRBV9 and J is TRBJ2-6; perhaps TRBD2 as D (5 bases). Germline CDR1 and CDR2: SGDLS and YYNGEE. There are 15 residues in the CDR3. V dropped 4 bases and J dropped 4 bases, with 12 bases sitting between them. In nucleotides, the CDR3 is TGTGCCAGCAGCCAGATAGCGAGGGGGGCCAACGTCCTGACTTTC. It specifies CASSQIARGANVLTF. The whole variable domain, remainder taken from reference TRBV9 and TRBJ2-6, is DSGVTQTPKHLITATGQRVTLRCSPRSGDLSVYWYQQSLDQGLQFLIQYYNGEERAKGNILERFSAQQFPDLHSELNLSSLELGDSALYFCASSQIARGANVLTFGAGSRLTVL.

This clonotype came up a few times. This rearrangement joins TRBV4-3 to TRBJ2-7; 10 nucleotides match TRBD2. Germline V gene sequence: CDR1 LGHNA, CDR2 YSLEER. After removal of 3 bases from V and 1 base from J, the junction contained 6 bases not matched to a gene. The CDR3 has 16 residues. The CDR3 DNA follows: TGCGCCAGCAGCCAGGTACCAGCGGGAGGGTCCTACGAGCAGTACTTC. As protein: CASSQVPAGGSYEQYF.

The rearrangement joins TRBV7-9 to TRBJ1-5, with D tentatively TRBD1 (6 bases). V dropped 6 bases and J dropped 11 bases, with 20 bases sitting between them. The CDR3 loop spans 14 amino acids. Germline-derived CDR1 and CDR2 are SEHNR and FQNEAQ (reference sequence). The CDR3 sequence: CASSEGKGGETQHF. Here the CDR3 DNA reads TGTGCCAGCAGTGAAGGCAAGGGGGGGGAGACCCAGCATTTT. Together with reference TRBV7-9 and TRBJ1-5, the CDR3 gives the full variable domain: DTGVSQNPRHKITKRGQNVTFRCDPISEHNRLYWYRQTLGQGPEFLTYFQNEAQLEKSRLLSDRFSAERPKGSFSTLEIQRTEQGDSAMYLCASSEGKGGETQHFGDGTRLSIL.

J is TRBJ1-3 and V is TRBV12-3 or TRBV12-4; the match to TRBD1 covers 7 bases. This CDR3 comprises 16 residues. Unmatched junction bases numbered 13, after V lost 3 bases and J lost 8 bases. CDR3 nucleotides: TGTGCCAGCAGTTTCGAGGACAGGCCCAAAGGAGACACCATATATTTT. This translates into CASSFEDRPKGDTIYF.

The chain couples TRBV7-2 to TRBJ2-7, with D tentatively TRBD1 (5 bases). The ends were cut back, 6 bases at V and 6 bases at J, with 12 bases in the middle. The CDR3 is 12 amino acids. Germline loops: CDR1 SGHTA, CDR2 FQGNSA. The CDR3 region is CASSYQGLEQYF. The CDR3 DNA follows: TGTGCCAGCAGTTACCAGGGCCTCGAGCAGTACTTC. The full variable domain, completed using reference TRBV7-2 and TRBJ2-7, is GAGVSQSPSNKVTEKGKDVELRCDPISGHTALYWYRQSLGQGLEFLIYFQGNSAPDKSGLPSDRFSAERTGGSVSTLTIQRTQQEDSAVYLCASSYQGLEQYFGPGTRLTVT.